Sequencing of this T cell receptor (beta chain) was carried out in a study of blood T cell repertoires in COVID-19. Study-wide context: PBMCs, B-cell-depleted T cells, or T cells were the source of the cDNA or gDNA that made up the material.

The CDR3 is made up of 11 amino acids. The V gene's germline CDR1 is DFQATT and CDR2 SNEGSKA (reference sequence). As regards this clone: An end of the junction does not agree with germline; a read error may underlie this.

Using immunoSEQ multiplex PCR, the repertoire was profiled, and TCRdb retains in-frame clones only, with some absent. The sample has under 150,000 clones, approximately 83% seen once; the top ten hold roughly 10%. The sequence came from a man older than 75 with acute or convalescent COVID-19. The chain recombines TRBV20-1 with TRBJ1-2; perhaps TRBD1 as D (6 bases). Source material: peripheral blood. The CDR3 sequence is CSARGASQTRF. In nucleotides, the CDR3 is TGCAGTGCTAGGGGGGCCTCCCAAACCCGCTTC.